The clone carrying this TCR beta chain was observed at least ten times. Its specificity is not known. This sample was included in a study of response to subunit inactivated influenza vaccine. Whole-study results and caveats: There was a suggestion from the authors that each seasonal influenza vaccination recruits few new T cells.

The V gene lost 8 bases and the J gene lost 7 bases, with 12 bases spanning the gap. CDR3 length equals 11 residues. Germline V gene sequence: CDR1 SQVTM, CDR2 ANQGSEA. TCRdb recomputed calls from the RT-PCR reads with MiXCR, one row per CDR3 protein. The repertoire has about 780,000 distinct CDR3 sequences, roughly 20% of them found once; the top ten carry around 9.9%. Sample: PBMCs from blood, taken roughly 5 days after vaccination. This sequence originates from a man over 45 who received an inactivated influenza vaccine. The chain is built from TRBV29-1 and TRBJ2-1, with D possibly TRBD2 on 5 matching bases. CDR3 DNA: TGCAGCATCCGAGGAGGAAATGAGCAGTTCTTC. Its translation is CSIRGGNEQFF.